The clone carrying this T cell receptor (beta chain) has a count of ten or more. The antigen is undetermined. These data originate in a study of blood T cells in healthy people across ages. General observations from the study: Fewer expanded clones and more diversity marked long-lived versus aged donors. A strong correlation between TCR beta diversity and naive T cell percentage was seen.

Sample-barcoded 5' priming and a J-beta primer mix drove a second PCR of about 7 to 12 cycles. Each CDR3 protein gets one entry after TCRdb re-called the 5' RACE reads with MiXCR. The sample has about 640,000 distinct CDR3 sequences, roughly 53% seen once. With V trimmed by 5 bases and J by 7 bases, 8 bases remained unmatched. Germline CDR1 reads SEHNR; CDR2 reads FQNEAQ (reference sequence). This CDR3 comprises 15 residues. This clonotype originated in a man aged 60 to 75 in good health. The V gene is TRBV7-9, the J gene TRBJ1-4; 9 nucleotides line up with TRBD1. Sequencing input: blood. The CDR3 DNA is TGTGCCAGCAGCCCAGGAGGGACAGGGCGTGAAAAACTGTTTTTT. This sequence encodes CASSPGGTGREKLFF.